This is a list of T cell receptor beta chains from one sample in a study of CD8 T cells in Susac syndrome. TCRdb redid the calling of the immunoSEQ multiplex PCR reads with MiXCR, one entry per CDR3 protein. Of roughly 67,000 distinct CDR3 sequences listed, about 95% were seen once; the top ten hold under 0.5%. The sequenced sample was CD8+ T cells from PBMCs. The receptors were sampled from a human donor with multiple sclerosis. Each CDR3 is given without its conserved first and last residue.

j_gene: TRBJ2-3
v_gene: TRBV7-2
CDR3aa: ATGEGPSTDTQY

j_gene: TRBJ2-7
v_gene: TRBV29-1
CDR3aa: SVEDRRGRVYEQY

j_gene: TRBJ2-7
v_gene: TRBV12-3/TRBV12-4
CDR3aa: ASSPGDGTYEQY

j_gene: TRBJ2-1
v_gene: TRBV5-4
CDR3aa: ASSSPGVGNEQF

j_gene: TRBJ1-5
v_gene: TRBV9
CDR3aa: ASSVGQTDHPQH

j_gene: TRBJ2-1
v_gene: TRBV11-2
CDR3aa: ASSLDVRGRARRGPYNEQF

j_gene: TRBJ2-7
v_gene: TRBV5-6
CDR3aa: ASSPTGGQSYEQY

j_gene: TRBJ1-1
v_gene: TRBV27
CDR3aa: ASSVDETDPEAF

j_gene: TRBJ2-1
v_gene: TRBV6-2/TRBV6-3
CDR3aa: ASAGTSPVPNEQF

j_gene: TRBJ1-5
v_gene: TRBV6-2/TRBV6-3
CDR3aa: ASSTMVEPNQPQH

j_gene: TRBJ2-7
v_gene: TRBV27
CDR3aa: ASSLFGLAGGSEQY

j_gene: TRBJ1-5
v_gene: TRBV29-1
CDR3aa: SVDGGGSNQPQH

j_gene: TRBJ2-1
v_gene: TRBV11-1
CDR3aa: ASSSPLGAIDNEQF